The source of this T cell receptor beta chain is a study of regulatory T cells in long-lasting Graves disease. Overall study context: Freshly diagnosed Graves' patients had used antithyroid drugs for under 3 months.

Whole-study results and caveats: Under persistent disease, TRBV28, TRBJ1-2 and TRBJ2-5 were used preferentially. Small sample size may have lowered accuracy.

Arm-PCR of CDR3 regions and iRepertoire HTBI primers were the basis on which TCR beta libraries were built. TCRdb used MiXCR to reprocess the multiplex PCR reads, holding one entry per CDR3 protein. The sample shows 500,000 or so distinct CDR3 sequences, roughly 15% of them seen only once. This clonotype was detected ten times or more. Its antigen remains unidentified. Relative to the germline gene, one junction end is altered; a read error may explain this. This CDR3 region has 13 residues. The time point is: newly diagnosed GD, antithyroid drugs for less than 3 months. Preparation of the TCR library used RNA extracted from PBMCs. The same data also went into a second study, on T cells in Graves' hyperthyroidism and ophthalmopathy.

Sequencing used peripheral blood mononuclear cells (PBMCs), obtained at new diagnosis, from a patient treated with antithyroid drugs. The TCR was taken from a woman aged 35-65 years with Graves disease. J is TRBJ2-5 and V is TRBV12-3 or TRBV12-4; D could derive from TRBD1 or TRBD2 (5 bases each). CDR3 sequence: CASSLVRGETQYF. CDR3 DNA sequence: TGTGCCAGCAGCTTAGTCCGGGGCGAGACCCAGTACTTC.